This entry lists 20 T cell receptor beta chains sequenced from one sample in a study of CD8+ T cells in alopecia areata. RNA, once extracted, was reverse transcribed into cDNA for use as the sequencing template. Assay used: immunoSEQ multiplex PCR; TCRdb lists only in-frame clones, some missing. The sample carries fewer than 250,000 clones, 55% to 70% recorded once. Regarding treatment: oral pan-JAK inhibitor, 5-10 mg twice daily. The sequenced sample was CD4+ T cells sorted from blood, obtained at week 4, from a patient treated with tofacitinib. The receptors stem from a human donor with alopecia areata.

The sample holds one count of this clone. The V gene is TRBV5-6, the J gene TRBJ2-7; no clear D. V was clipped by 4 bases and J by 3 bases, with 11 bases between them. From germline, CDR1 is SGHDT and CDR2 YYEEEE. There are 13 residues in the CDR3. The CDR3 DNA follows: TGTGCCAGCAGCCTCTCCACATTCTACGAGCAGTACTTC. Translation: CASSLSTFYEQYF.

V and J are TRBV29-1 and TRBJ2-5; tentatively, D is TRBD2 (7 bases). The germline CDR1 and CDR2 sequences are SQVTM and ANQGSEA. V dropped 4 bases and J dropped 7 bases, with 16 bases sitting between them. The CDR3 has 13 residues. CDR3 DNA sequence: TGCAGCGTTGTGCGGGGGCAAAGTGGGACCCAGTACTTC. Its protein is CSVVRGQSGTQYF.

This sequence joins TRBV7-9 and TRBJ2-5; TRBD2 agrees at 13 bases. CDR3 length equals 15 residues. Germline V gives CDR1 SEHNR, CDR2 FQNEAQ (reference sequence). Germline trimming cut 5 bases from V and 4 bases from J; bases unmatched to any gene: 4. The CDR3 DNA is TGTGCCAGCAGCATGGGACTAGCGGGATCAGAGACCCAGTACTTC. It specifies CASSMGLAGSETQYF.

DNA for the CDR3: TGCAGCGTTACAGCGGGAGGATACGAGCAGTACTTC. As protein: CSVTAGGYEQYF. The chain recombines TRBV29-1 with TRBJ2-7, with 9 nucleotides matching TRBD2. Trimming at V came to 5 bases and at J to 4 bases, leaving 3 bases not matched to a gene. The germline gives CDR1 SQVTM, CDR2 ANQGSEA. The CDR3 length is 12 residues.

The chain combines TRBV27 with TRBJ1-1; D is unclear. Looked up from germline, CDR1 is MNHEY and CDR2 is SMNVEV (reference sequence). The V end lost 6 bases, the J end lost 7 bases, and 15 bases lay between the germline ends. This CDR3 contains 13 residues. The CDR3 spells CASREKQWDEAFF. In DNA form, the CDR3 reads TGTGCCAGCAGGGAGAAACAGTGGGATGAAGCTTTCTTT.

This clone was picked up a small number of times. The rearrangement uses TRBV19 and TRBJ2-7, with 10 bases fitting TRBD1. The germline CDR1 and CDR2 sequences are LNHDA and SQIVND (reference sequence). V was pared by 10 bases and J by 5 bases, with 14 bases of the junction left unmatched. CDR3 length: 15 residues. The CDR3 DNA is TGTGCCACTACCACCGGGACAGGGGCCTTCCACGAGCAGTACTTC. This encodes CATTTGTGAFHEQYF.

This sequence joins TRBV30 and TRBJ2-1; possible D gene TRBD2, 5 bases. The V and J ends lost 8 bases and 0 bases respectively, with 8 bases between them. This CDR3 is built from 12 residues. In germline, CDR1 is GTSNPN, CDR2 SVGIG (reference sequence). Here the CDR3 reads CARGSSYNEQFF. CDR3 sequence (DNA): TGTGCCCGTGGGAGCTCCTACAATGAGCAGTTCTTC. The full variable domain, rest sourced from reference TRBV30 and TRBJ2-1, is SQTIHQWPATLVQPVGSPLSLECTVEGTSNPNLYWYRQAAGRGLQLLFYSVGIGQISSEVPQNLSASRPQDRQFILSSKKLLLSDSGFYLCARGSSYNEQFFGPGTRLTVL.

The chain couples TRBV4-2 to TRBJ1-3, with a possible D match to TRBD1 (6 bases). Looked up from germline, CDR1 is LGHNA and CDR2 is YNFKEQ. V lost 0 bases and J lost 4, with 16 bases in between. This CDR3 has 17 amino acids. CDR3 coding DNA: TGTGCCAGCAGCCAAGATGGAGAAAGGGGGAGAGGAAACACCATATATTTT. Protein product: CASSQDGERGRGNTIYF.

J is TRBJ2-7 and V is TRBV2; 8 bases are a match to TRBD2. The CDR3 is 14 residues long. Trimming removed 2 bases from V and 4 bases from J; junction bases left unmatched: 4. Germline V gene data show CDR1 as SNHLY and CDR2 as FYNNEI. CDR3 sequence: CASSERGGRYEQYF. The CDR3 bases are TGTGCCAGCAGTGAACGGGGGGGCAGGTACGAGCAGTACTTC.

The CDR3 nucleotides are TGTGCCTGGAGTACCGCGAGACTAGCGGGAGGGGGAGAGCAGTACTTC. This codes for CAWSTARLAGGGEQYF. The chain combines TRBV30 with TRBJ2-7, with TRBD2 identical over 14 bases. V was pared by 2 bases and J by 7 bases, with 10 bases of the junction left unmatched. This CDR3 comprises 16 residues. The germline V gene encodes CDR1 GTSNPN and CDR2 SVGIG (reference sequence). The full variable domain, with the rest looked up from reference TRBV30 and TRBJ2-7, is SQTIHQWPATLVQPVGSPLSLECTVEGTSNPNLYWYRQAAGRGLQLLFYSVGIGQISSEVPQNLSASRPQDRQFILSSKKLLLSDSGFYLCAWSTARLAGGGEQYFGPGTRLTVT.

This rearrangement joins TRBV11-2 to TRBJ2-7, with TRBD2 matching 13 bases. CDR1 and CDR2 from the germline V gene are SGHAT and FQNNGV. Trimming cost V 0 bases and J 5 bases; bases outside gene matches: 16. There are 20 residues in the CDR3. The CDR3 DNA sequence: TGTGCCAGCAGCTTAGATAGGAGGACTAGCGGGAGATGGGGATACGACGAGCAGTACTTC. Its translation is CASSLDRRTSGRWGYDEQYF.

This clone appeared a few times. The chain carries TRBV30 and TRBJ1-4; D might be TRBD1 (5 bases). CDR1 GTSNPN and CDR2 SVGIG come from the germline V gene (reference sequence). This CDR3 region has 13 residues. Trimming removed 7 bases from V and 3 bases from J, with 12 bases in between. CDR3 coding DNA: TGTGCCTCCCCGGCAGGGTCTAATGAAAAACTGTTTTTT. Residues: CASPAGSNEKLFF. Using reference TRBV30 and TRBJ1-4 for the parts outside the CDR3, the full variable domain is SQTIHQWPATLVQPVGSPLSLECTVEGTSNPNLYWYRQAAGRGLQLLFYSVGIGQISSEVPQNLSASRPQDRQFILSSKKLLLSDSGFYLCASPAGSNEKLFFGSGTQLSVL.

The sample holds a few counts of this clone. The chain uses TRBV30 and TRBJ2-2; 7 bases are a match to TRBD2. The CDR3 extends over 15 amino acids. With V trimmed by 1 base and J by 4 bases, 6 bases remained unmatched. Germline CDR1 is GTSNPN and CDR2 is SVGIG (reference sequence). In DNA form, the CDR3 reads TGTGCCTGGAGTGAGGGCGGGAGCAGCACCGGGGAGCTGTTTTTT. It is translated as CAWSEGGSSTGELFF. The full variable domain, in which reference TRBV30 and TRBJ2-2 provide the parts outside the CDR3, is SQTIHQWPATLVQPVGSPLSLECTVEGTSNPNLYWYRQAAGRGLQLLFYSVGIGQISSEVPQNLSASRPQDRQFILSSKKLLLSDSGFYLCAWSEGGSSTGELFFGEGSRLTVL.

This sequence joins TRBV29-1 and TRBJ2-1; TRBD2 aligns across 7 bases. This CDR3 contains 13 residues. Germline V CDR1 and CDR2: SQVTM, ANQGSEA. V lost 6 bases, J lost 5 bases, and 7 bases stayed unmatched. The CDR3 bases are TGCAGCGTGGACGGGACTACAGACAATGAGCAGTTCTTC. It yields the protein CSVDGTTDNEQFF.

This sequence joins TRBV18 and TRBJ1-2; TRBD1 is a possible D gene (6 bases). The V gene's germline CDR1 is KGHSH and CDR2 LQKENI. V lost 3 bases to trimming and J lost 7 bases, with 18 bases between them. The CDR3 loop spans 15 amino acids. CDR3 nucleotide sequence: TGTGCCAGCTCACCGGGACAAGCTGAGGCCGGTGGCTACACCTTC. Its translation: CASSPGQAEAGGYTF.

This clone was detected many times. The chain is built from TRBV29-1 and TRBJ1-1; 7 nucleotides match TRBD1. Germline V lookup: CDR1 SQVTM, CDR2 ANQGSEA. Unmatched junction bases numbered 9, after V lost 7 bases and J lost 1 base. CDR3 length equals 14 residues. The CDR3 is CSGYRQGKNTEAFF. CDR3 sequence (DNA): TGCAGCGGCTATAGACAGGGAAAGAACACTGAAGCTTTCTTT.

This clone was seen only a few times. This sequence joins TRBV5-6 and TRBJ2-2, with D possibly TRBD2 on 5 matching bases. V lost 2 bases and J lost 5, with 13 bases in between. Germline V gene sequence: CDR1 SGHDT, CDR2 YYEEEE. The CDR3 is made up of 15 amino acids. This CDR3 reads CASSFSDPGTGELFF. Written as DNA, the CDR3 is TGTGCCAGCAGCTTTTCTGACCCGGGGACCGGGGAGCTGTTTTTT.

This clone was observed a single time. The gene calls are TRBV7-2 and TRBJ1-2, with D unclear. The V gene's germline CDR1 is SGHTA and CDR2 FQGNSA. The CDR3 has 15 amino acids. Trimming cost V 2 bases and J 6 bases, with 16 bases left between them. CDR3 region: CASSLTLTSYHGYTF. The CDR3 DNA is TGTGCCAGCAGCTTAACCCTTACGTCGTATCATGGCTACACCTTC. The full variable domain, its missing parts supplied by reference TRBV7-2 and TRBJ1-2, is GAGVSQSPSNKVTEKGKDVELRCDPISGHTALYWYRQSLGQGLEFLIYFQGNSAPDKSGLPSDRFSAERTGGSVSTLTIQRTQQEDSAVYLCASSLTLTSYHGYTFGSGTRLTVV.

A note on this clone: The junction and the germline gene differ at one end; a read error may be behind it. This CDR3 is CASSPEQVNTEAFF. CDR3 nucleotides: TGTGCTAGCAGTCCAGAACAGGTGAACACTGAAGCTTTCTTT. The chain carries TRBV7-7 and TRBJ1-1, with TRBD1 as a possible D gene (5 bases). Looked up from germline, CDR1 is SSHAT and CDR2 is FNYEAQ (reference sequence). The CDR3 has 14 residues.

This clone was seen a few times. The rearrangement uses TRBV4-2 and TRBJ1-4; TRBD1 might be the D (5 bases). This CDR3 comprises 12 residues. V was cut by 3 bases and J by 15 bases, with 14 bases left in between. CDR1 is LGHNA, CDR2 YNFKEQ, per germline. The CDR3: CASSQRDGRLFF. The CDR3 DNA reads TGTGCCAGCAGCCAGAGGGACGGCCGCTTGTTTTTT.